This TCR beta chain was found in a study of yellow fever vaccine responses in identical twins. Study observations and caveats: Twin vaccine T cell responses reportedly seemed partly convergent, partly personalized.

Germline values: CDR1 LGHNA, CDR2 YSLEER. The germline V and J ends were trimmed by 1 base and 2 bases, with 9 bases remaining between them. The CDR3 runs 16 residues. TCRdb independently ran MiXCR on the RT-PCR reads; one entry per CDR3 protein. The table has 3,000 to 4,000 distinct CDR3 sequences, 73% seen once. A note on this clonotype: Its antigen remains unknown.

The V call is TRBV4-3, the J call TRBJ2-6, with D possibly being TRBD2 (5 bases). The source material was T cells from blood (PBMCs), unsorted or a sorted subset (not recorded which), sampled before or after yellow fever vaccination (not recorded which). This clonotype originated in a woman aged 18-29 years who received the yellow fever vaccine. The DNA for the CDR3 is TGCGCCAGCAGCCAAGTTGCGGGCGCTGGGGCCAACGTCCTGACTTTC. Protein sequence: CASSQVAGAGANVLTF.